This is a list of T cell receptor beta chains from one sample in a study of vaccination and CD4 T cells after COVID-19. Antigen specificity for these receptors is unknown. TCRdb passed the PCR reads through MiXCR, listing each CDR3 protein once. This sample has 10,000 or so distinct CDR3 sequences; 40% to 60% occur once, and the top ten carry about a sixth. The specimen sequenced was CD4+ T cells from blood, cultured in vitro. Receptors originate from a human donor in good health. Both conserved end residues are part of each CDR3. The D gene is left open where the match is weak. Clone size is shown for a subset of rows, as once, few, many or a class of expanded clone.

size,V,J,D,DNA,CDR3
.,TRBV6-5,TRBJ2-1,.,TGTGCCAGCAGTTACTCCCAGGGGGGGGGGCTCAATGAGCAGTTCTTC,CASSYSQGGGLNEQFF
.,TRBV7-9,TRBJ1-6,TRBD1,TGTGCCAGCAGCAACCGGGACAGGACTTCACCCCTCCACTTT,CASSNRDRTSPLHF
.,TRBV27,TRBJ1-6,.,TGTGCCAGCAGATTGGGGAGCTCCTATAATTCACCCCTCCACTTT,CASRLGSSYNSPLHF
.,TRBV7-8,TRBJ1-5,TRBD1,TGTGCCAGCAGCTTAGGACAGGGGGCTAAGCCCCAGCATTTT,CASSLGQGAKPQHF
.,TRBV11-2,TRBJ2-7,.,TGTGCCAGCGGGGGGTTCGTAGGGTACGAGCAGTACTTC,CASGGFVGYEQYF
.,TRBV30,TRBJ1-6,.,TGTGCCTCGGGGTTGGGGGCCTATAATTCACCCCTCCACTTT,CASGLGAYNSPLHF
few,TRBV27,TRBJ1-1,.,TGTGCCAGCAGTTTCTCCACAGGGCTAGAAGCTTTCTTT,CASSFSTGLEAFF
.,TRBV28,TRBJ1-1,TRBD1,TGTGCCAGCAGCAACAGGGGAAGGAACACTGAAGCTTTCTTT,CASSNRGRNTEAFF
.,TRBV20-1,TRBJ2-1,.,TGCAGTGCCGGAGCGGTTAGCAAAGACAGGCAGTTCTTC,CSAGAVSKDRQFF
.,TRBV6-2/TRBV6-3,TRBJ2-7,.,TGTGCCAGCAGTTCATCGGCCTCCAGGGGCTACGAGCAGTACTTC,CASSSSASRGYEQYF
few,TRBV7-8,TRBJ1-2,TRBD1,TGTGCCAGCAGCTTATTGGGACAGGGGGCAGGAGGCTACACCTTC,CASSLLGQGAGGYTF
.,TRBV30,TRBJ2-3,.,TGTGCCTGGAGCGCCAGGCGGGGCACAGATACGCAGTATTTT,CAWSARRGTDTQYF
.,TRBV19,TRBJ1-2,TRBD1,TGTGCCAGTAGCTCCCTACCGGGACAGGCGGATGGCTACACCTTC,CASSSLPGQADGYTF
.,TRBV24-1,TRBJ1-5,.,TGTGCCCGGGGAGGGACTAGCAATCAGCCCCAGCATTTT,CARGGTSNQPQHF
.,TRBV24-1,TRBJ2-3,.,TGTGCCACCGAAGGATGGGACACAGATACGCAGTATTTT,CATEGWDTDTQYF
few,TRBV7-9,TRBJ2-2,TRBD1,TGTGCTCCGGACGGAGGCAGGGGGCGAACCGGGGAGCTGTTTTTT,CAPDGGRGRTGELFF
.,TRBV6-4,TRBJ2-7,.,TGTGCCAGCAGTGCCCCGGGACTCGAGGACCTCTACGAGCAGTACTTC,CASSAPGLEDLYEQYF
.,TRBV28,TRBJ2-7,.,TGTGCCAGCACCCCCCCGGGGTGGGACGAGCAGTACTTC,CASTPPGWDEQYF
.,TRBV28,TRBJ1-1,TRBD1,TGTGCCAGCAGATTATCGACAGGGAGTGGAACTGAAGCTTTCTTT,CASRLSTGSGTEAFF
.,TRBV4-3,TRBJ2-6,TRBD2,TGCGCCAGCAGCCAAGATACGGGGGGCTCTGGGGCCAACGTCCTGACTTTC,CASSQDTGGSGANVLTF
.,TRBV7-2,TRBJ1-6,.,TGTGCCAGCAGCTTAGGGGCAGGGTCTAATTCACCCCTCCACTTT,CASSLGAGSNSPLHF
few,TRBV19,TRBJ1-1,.,TGTGCCACGGGGGAGTGGGTAGGCACTGAAGCTTTCTTT,CATGEWVGTEAFF
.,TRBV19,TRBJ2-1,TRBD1,TGTGCCAGTAGTACGGGACAGGGCGTTGAGCAGTTCTTC,CASSTGQGVEQFF
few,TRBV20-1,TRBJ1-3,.,TGCAGTGCTAAACGGGACCTCTCTGGAAACACCATATATTTT,CSAKRDLSGNTIYF
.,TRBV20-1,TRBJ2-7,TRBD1,TGCAGTGCTAGAGATCAGAGACAGGGGGCGCGAGAGCAGTACTTC,CSARDQRQGAREQYF
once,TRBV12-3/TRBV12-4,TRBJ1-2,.,TGTGCCAGCAGTTTCTCCGGGACCGAGCCCTGTGGCTACACCTTC,CASSFSGTEPCGYTF
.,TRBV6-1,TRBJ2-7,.,TGTGCCAGTAACAGGGACTACGAGCAGTACTTC,CASNRDYEQYF
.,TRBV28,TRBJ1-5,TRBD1,TGTGCCAGCAGTCCCCGGGACAGTGGTAGGCCCCAGCATTTT,CASSPRDSGRPQHF
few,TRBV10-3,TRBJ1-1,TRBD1,TGTGCCATCAGGATGACAGGGAAGAACACTGAAGCTTTCTTT,CAIRMTGKNTEAFF
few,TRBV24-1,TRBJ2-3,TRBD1,TGTGCCACTTCCCCGGGACAGGGAACCCATGGACGATATACGCAGTATTTT,CATSPGQGTHGRYTQYF
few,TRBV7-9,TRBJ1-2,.,TGTGCCAGCAGCTTAGCGGTCCCCTATGGCTACACCTTC,CASSLAVPYGYTF
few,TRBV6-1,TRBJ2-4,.,TGTGCCAGCAGTGAGGGACGGTTACTAGCCAAAAACATTCAGTACTTC,CASSEGRLLAKNIQYF
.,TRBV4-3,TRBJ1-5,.,TGCGCCAGCAGCCAAGACGGGGGGAGCAATCAGCCCCAGCATTTT,CASSQDGGSNQPQHF